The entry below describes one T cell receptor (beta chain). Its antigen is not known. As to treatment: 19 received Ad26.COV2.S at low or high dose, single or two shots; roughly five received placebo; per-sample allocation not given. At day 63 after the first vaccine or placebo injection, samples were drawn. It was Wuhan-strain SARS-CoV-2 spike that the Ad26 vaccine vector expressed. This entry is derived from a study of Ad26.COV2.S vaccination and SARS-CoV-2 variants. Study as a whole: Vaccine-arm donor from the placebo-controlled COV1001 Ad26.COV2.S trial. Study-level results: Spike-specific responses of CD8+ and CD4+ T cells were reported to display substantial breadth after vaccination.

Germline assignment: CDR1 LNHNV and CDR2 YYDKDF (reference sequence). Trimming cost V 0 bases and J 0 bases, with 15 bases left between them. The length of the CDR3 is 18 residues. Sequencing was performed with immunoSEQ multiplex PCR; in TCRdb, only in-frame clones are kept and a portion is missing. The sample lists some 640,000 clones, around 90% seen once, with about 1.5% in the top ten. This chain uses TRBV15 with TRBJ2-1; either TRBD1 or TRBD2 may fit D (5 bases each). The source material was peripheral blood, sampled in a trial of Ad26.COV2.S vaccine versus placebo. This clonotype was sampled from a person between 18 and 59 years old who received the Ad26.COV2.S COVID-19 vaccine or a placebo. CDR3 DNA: TGTGCCACCAGCAGAGATTTCAGCGGCGACAGCTCCTACAATGAGCAGTTCTTC. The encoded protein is CATSRDFSGDSSYNEQFF. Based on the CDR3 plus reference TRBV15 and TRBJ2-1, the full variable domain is DAMVIQNPRYQVTQFGKPVTLSCSQTLNHNVMYWYQQKSSQAPKLLFHYYDKDFNNEADTPDNFQSRRPNTSFCFLDIRSPGLGDTAMYLCATSRDFSGDSSYNEQFFGPGTRLTVL.